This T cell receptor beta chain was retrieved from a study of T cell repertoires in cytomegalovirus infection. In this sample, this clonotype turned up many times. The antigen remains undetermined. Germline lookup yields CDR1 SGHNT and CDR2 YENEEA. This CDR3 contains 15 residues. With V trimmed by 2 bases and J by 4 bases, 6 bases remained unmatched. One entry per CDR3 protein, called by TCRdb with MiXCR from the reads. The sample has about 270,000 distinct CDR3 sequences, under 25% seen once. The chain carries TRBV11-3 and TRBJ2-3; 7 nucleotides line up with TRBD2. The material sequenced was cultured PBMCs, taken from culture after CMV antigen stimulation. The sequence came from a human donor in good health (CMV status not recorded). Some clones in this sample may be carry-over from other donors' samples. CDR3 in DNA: TGTGCCAGCAGCTTATCAACGGGAGGTGCAGATACGCAGTATTTT. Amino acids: CASSLSTGGADTQYF.